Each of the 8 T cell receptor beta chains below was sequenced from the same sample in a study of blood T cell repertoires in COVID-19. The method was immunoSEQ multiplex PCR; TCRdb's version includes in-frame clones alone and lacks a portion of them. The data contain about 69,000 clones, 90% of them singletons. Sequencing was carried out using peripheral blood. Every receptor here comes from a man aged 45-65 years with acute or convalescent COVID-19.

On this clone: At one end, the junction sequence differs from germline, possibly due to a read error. The CDR3 nucleotides read TGTGCCAGCACCCTCTCACCGGGACAGGGGACTTCCTTC. It translates to CASTLSPGQGTSF. The chain recombines TRBV5-5 with TRBJ2-7, with 10 nucleotides matching TRBD1. The CDR3 runs to 13 residues. Looked up from germline, CDR1 is SGHKS and CDR2 is YYEKEE (reference sequence). The whole variable domain, remainder taken from reference TRBV5-5 and TRBJ2-7, is DAGVTQSPTHLIKTRGQQVTLRCSPISGHKSVSWYQQVLGQGPQFIFQYYEKEERGRGNFPDRFSARQFPNYSSELNVNALLLGDSALYLCASTLSPGQGTSFGPGTRLTVT.

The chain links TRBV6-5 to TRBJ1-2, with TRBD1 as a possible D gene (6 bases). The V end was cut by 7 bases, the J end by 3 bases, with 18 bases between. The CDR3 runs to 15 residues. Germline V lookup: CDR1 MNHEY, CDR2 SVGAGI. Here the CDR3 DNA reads TGTGCCAGCACCAGAGGGGGACGTTCAGACTATGGCTACACCTTC. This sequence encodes CASTRGGRSDYGYTF.

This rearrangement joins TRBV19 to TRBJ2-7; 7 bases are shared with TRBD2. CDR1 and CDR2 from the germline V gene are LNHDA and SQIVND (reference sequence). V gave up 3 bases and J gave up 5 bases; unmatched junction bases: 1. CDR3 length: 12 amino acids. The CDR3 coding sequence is TGTGCCAGTAGTATGGGGGGGGACGAGCAGTACTTC. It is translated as CASSMGGDEQYF.

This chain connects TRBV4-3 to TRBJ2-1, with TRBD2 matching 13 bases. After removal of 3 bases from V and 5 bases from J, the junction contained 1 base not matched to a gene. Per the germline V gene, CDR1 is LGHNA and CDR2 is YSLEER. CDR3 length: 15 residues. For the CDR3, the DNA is TGCGCCAGCAGCCACGGGACTAGCGGGAACAATGAGCAGTTCTTC. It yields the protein CASSHGTSGNNEQFF.

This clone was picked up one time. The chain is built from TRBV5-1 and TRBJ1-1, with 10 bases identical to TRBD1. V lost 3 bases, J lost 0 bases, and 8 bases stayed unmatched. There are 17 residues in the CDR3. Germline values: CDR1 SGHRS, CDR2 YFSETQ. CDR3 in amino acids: CASSSPGQGPLNTEAFF. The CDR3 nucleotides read TGCGCCAGCAGCTCTCCGGGACAGGGGCCTTTGAACACTGAAGCTTTCTTT. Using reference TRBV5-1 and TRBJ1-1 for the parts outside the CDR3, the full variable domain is KAGVTQTPRYLIKTRGQQVTLSCSPISGHRSVSWYQQTPGQGLQFLFEYFSETQRNKGNFPGRFSGRQFSNSRSEMNVSTLELGDSALYLCASSSPGQGPLNTEAFFGQGTRLTVV.

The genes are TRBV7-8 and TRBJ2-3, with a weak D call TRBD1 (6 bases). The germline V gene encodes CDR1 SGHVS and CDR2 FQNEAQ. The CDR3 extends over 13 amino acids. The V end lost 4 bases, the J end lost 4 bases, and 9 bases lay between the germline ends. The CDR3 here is CASSYPGADTQYF. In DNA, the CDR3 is TGTGCCAGCAGCTACCCAGGGGCAGATACGCAGTATTTT.

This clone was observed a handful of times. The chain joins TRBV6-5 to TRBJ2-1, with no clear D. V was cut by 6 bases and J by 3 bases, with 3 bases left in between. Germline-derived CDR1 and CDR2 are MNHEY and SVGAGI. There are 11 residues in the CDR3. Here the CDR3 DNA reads TGTGCCAGCAGCCTCTACAATGAGCAGTTCTTC. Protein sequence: CASSLYNEQFF.

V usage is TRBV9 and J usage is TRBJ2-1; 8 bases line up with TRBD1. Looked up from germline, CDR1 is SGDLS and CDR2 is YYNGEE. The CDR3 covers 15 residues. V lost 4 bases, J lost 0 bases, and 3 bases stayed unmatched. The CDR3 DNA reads TGTGCCAGCAGCCGACAGGGGAGCTCCTACAATGAGCAGTTCTTC. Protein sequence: CASSRQGSSYNEQFF.